This T cell receptor beta chain was found in a study of T cell repertoires in cytomegalovirus infection. Looking at the study overall: Public signatures in TCR beta pointed to CMV infection and matching HLA type.

TCRdb passed the reads through MiXCR, listing each CDR3 protein once. This table has 640,000 or so distinct CDR3 sequences, around 35% appearing once. Broader study findings: Pooled public TCR beta family frequency picked out CMV carriers with the relevant HLA.

Germline trimming cut 4 bases from V and 3 bases from J; bases unmatched to any gene: 8. Germline loops: CDR1 MNHNS, CDR2 SASEGT. This CDR3 spans 16 amino acids. As for this clonotype: Its cognate antigen is unknown.

The chain uses TRBV6-1 and TRBJ2-2; TRBD1 agrees at 7 bases. This receptor was identified in a human donor in good health (CMV status not recorded). Some clones in this sample may be carry-over from other donors' samples. Material: cultured PBMCs, obtained from culture after CMV antigen stimulation. The CDR3 nucleotides are TGTGCCAGCAGTGCCCTGCGGCAGGGGGACACCGGGGAGCTGTTTTTT. Encoded protein: CASSALRQGDTGELFF.